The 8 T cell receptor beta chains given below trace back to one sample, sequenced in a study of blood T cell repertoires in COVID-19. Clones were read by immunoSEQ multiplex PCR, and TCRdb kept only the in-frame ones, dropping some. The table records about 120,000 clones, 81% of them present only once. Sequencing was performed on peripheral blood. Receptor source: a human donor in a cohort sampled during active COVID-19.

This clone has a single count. For the CDR3, the DNA is TGTGCCAGCAGCTTAGTGGCAGGGGGCTCTTACGAGCAGTACTTC. Its protein is CASSLVAGGSYEQYF. The J gene is TRBJ2-7, the V gene TRBV7-2; TRBD1 aligns across 8 bases. V shed 1 base, J shed 4 bases, and the junction held 6 bases outside the gene matches. The CDR3 spans 15 residues. Germline loops: CDR1 SGHTA, CDR2 FQGNSA.

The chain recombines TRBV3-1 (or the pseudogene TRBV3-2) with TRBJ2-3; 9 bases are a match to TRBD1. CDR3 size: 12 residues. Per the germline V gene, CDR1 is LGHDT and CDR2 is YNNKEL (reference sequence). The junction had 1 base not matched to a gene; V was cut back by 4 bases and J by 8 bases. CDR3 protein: CASSPGQGTQYF. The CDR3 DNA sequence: TGTGCCAGCAGCCCGGGACAGGGTACGCAGTATTTT.

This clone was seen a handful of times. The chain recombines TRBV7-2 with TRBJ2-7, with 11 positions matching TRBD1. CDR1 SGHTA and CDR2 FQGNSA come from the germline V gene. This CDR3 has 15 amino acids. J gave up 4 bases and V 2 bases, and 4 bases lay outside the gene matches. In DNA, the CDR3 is TGTGCCAGCAGCTTATCCGGGACAGGGGGGTACGAGCAGTACTTC. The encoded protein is CASSLSGTGGYEQYF.

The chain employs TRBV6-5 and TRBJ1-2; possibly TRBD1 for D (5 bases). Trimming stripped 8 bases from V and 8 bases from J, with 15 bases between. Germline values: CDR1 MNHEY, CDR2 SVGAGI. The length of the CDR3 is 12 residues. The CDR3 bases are TGTGCCAGCGGGGCAGGGTGGATAGGCTACACCTTC. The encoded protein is CASGAGWIGYTF.

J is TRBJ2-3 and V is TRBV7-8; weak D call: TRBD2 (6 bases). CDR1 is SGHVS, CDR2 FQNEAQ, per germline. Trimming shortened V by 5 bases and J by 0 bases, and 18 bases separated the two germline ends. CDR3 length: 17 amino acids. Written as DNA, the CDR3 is TGTGCCAGCAGCATAAAAACCGGGACTCTTAGCACAGATACGCAGTATTTT. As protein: CASSIKTGTLSTDTQYF.

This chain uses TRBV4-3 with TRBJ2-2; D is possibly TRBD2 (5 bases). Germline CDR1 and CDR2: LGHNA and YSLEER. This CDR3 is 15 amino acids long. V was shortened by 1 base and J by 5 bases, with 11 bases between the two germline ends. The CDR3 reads CASSQAQDWTGELFF. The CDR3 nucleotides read TGCGCCAGCAGCCAAGCCCAGGACTGGACCGGGGAGCTGTTTTTT.

CDR3 sequence reads: CASRATGTGYYEQFF. The CDR3 DNA is TGTGCCAGCAGGGCAACCGGGACAGGGTACTATGAGCAGTTCTTC. V is TRBV2 and J is TRBJ2-1, with 9 positions matching TRBD1. The CDR3 length is 15 residues. The germline CDR1 and CDR2 sequences are SNHLY and FYNNEI. J gave up 8 bases and V 6 bases, and 11 bases lay outside the gene matches. Together with reference TRBV2 and TRBJ2-1, the CDR3 gives the full variable domain: EPEVTQTPSHQVTQMGQEVILRCVPISNHLYFYWYRQILGQKVEFLVSFYNNEISEKSEIFDDQFSVERPDGSNFTLKIRSTKLEDSAMYFCASRATGTGYYEQFFGPGTRLTVL.

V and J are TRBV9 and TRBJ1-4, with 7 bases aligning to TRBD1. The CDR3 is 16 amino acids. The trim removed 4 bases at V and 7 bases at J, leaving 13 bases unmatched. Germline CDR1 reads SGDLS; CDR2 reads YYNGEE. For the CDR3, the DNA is TGTGCCAGCAGCCAACGAACAGGGGTGGTGGGTGAAAAACTGTTTTTT. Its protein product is CASSQRTGVVGEKLFF. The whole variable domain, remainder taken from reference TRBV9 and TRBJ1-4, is DSGVTQTPKHLITATGQRVTLRCSPRSGDLSVYWYQQSLDQGLQFLIQYYNGEERAKGNILERFSAQQFPDLHSELNLSSLELGDSALYFCASSQRTGVVGEKLFFGSGTQLSVL.